One sample yielded the 10 T cell receptor beta chains listed below, sequenced in a study of blood T cell repertoires in COVID-19. Some clones are missing from TCRdb's copy, which holds only in-frame ones; the method was immunoSEQ multiplex PCR. The sample includes about 90,000 clones, about 81% seen only once; the top ten take less than 15%. Sequences were obtained from peripheral blood. The receptors were sampled from a human donor in a cohort sampled during active COVID-19.

The genes are TRBV28 and TRBJ2-3, with D possibly matching TRBD2 (5 bases). Germline CDR1 MDHEN, CDR2 SYDVKM. Trimming left V 1 base short and J 14 bases short, with 10 bases between. CDR3 length: 11 amino acids. The chain's CDR3 is CASSLFLAWYF. CDR3 sequence (DNA): TGTGCCAGCAGTTTATTTCTAGCTTGGTATTTT.

The J gene is TRBJ2-7, the V gene TRBV12-5, with 9 bases matching TRBD1. The CDR3 covers 14 residues. The germline V gene encodes CDR1 LGHNT and CDR2 FRNRAP. V dropped 3 bases and J dropped 2; count of bases not matched to a gene: 2. CDR3 nucleotide sequence: TGTGCTAGTGGTTTACAGGGGGCCACCTACGAGCAGTACTTC. This codes for CASGLQGATYEQYF.

This chain connects TRBV11-2 to TRBJ2-2; D remains ambiguous. CDR1 and CDR2 (germline): SGHAT, FQNNGV. Between the trimmed V and J ends, which lost 5 bases and 4 bases, there was a span of 14 bases. This CDR3 is built from 15 residues. The CDR3 sequence is CASSRASPRTGELFF. The CDR3 coding sequence is TGTGCCAGCAGCCGAGCCTCACCCCGCACCGGGGAGCTGTTTTTT. The full variable domain, in which reference TRBV11-2 and TRBJ2-2 provide the parts outside the CDR3, is EAGVAQSPRYKIIEKRQSVAFWCNPISGHATLYWYQQILGQGPKLLIQFQNNGVVDDSQLPKDRFSAERLKGVDSTLKIQPAKLEDSAVYLCASSRASPRTGELFFGEGSRLTVL.

This sequence joins TRBV4-3 and TRBJ1-4; D gene ambiguous. Germline CDR1 LGHNA, CDR2 YSLEER. V dropped 4 bases and J dropped 4 bases, with 10 bases sitting between them. CDR3 length: 14 amino acids. The CDR3: CASSLRGYNEKLFF. DNA of the CDR3: TGCGCCAGCAGCCTTAGAGGATATAATGAAAAACTGTTTTTT.

In this sample, this clone turned up once. The V and J genes are TRBV11-1 and TRBJ2-3; TRBD2 aligns across 11 bases. CDR1 and CDR2 from the germline V gene are SGHAT and FQDESV (reference sequence). V was clipped by 3 bases and J by 3 bases; unmatched bases: 2. The CDR3 is made up of 15 amino acids. CDR3 sequence (DNA): TGTGCCAGCAGCTTTAGCGGGGGGGAGACAGATACGCAGTATTTT. Its translation is CASSFSGGETDTQYF.

The genes are TRBV5-1 and TRBJ1-2, with D tentatively TRBD1 (5 bases). Trimming took 0 bases from V and 8 from J, leaving 8 bases between them. The CDR3 is 12 amino acids. Germline assignment: CDR1 SGHRS and CDR2 YFSETQ. CDR3: CASSLEWGGYTF. CDR3 sequence (DNA): TGCGCCAGCAGCTTGGAATGGGGCGGCTACACCTTC.

The chain joins TRBV6-6 to TRBJ1-3; 9 nucleotides line up with TRBD1. This CDR3 is 16 amino acids long. V was clipped by 5 bases and J by 1 base; unmatched bases: 6. Per germline, CDR1 MNHNY and CDR2 SVGAGI (reference sequence). CDR3 coding DNA: TGTGCCAGCAGTCGGACAGGGGATATGTCTGGAAACACCATATATTTT. It translates to CASSRTGDMSGNTIYF.

The V and J genes are TRBV29-1 and TRBJ1-2, with 10 bases identical to TRBD1. With 7 bases clipped from V and 1 base from J, the junction kept 9 bases outside the gene matches. The CDR3 loop spans 15 amino acids. Germline CDR1 reads SQVTM; CDR2 reads ANQGSEA. The CDR3, as DNA: TGCAGCGCACGACAGGGGGCGCTTGGTAACTATGGCTACACCTTC. It yields the protein CSARQGALGNYGYTF.

The genes are TRBV7-9 and TRBJ1-5; tentative D call: TRBD1 (6 bases). The CDR3 loop spans 13 amino acids. Between the trimmed V and J ends, which lost 1 base and 8 bases, there was a span of 9 bases. Germline V gene data show CDR1 as SEHNR and CDR2 as FQNEAQ (reference sequence). The CDR3 is CASSLVGAEPQHF. The CDR3 nucleotides are TGTGCCAGCAGCTTAGTGGGGGCTGAGCCCCAGCATTTT. Complete variable domain (other parts from reference TRBV7-9 and TRBJ1-5): DTGVSQNPRHKITKRGQNVTFRCDPISEHNRLYWYRQTLGQGPEFLTYFQNEAQLEKSRLLSDRFSAERPKGSFSTLEIQRTEQGDSAMYLCASSLVGAEPQHFGDGTRLSIL.

The gene calls are TRBV11-2 and TRBJ2-5, with TRBD2 identical over 9 bases. Looked up from germline, CDR1 is SGHAT and CDR2 is FQNNGV. This CDR3 has 16 amino acids. The J segment lost 5 bases and the V segment lost 1 base, leaving 8 bases of the junction unmatched. The CDR3 region has the DNA TGTGCCAGCAGCTTAGTAGGTAGCGGGGGTTGGGAGACCCAGTACTTC. This sequence encodes CASSLVGSGGWETQYF.